The 18 T cell receptor beta chains below were found in one sample sequenced in a study of identifying expanded T cells in peripheral blood. The table came from immunoSEQ multiplex PCR; TCRdb's copy has only in-frame clones and leaves some out. The sample lists around 100,000 clones; approximately 90% were seen once. Sequencing was carried out using blood. The receptors were sampled from a person between 18 and 75 years old in good health.

The rearrangement uses TRBV6-6 and TRBJ1-5, with 7 bases aligning to TRBD1. Germline V gene sequence: CDR1 MNHNY, CDR2 SVGAGI (reference sequence). V was pared by 6 bases and J by 1 base, with 6 bases of the junction left unmatched. CDR3 size: 15 residues. The CDR3 region has the DNA TGTGCCAGCAGCCGAACAGGGGAGAGCAATCAGCCCCAGCATTTT. Amino acids: CASSRTGESNQPQHF.

The J gene is TRBJ2-7, the V gene TRBV7-8, with TRBD1 matching 10 bases. Germline V lookup: CDR1 SGHVS, CDR2 FQNEAQ. This CDR3 contains 16 residues. The junction had 11 bases not matched to a gene; V was cut back by 3 bases and J by 6 bases. The CDR3 loop reads CASSLTGGASGREQYF. The CDR3 nucleotides read TGTGCCAGCAGCTTGACAGGGGGCGCGTCAGGACGCGAGCAGTACTTC.

This chain connects TRBV7-9 to TRBJ1-6; possibly TRBD1 for D (6 bases). V lost 3 bases, J lost 0 bases, and 12 bases lay in between. This CDR3 is built from 17 residues. In germline, CDR1 is SEHNR, CDR2 FQNEAQ (reference sequence). The CDR3 loop reads CASSFEQGFSYNSPLHF. The CDR3 coding sequence is TGTGCCAGCAGCTTTGAACAGGGATTCTCCTATAATTCACCCCTCCACTTT.

This chain joins TRBV7-7 and TRBJ2-7, with D unclear. Trimming removed 5 bases from V and 0 bases from J, with 11 bases in between. The CDR3 length is 14 residues. The germline V gene encodes CDR1 SSHAT and CDR2 FNYEAQ (reference sequence). The CDR3 DNA reads TGTGCCAGCAGCCCTATGGGCTCCTCCTACGAGCAGTACTTC. It yields the protein CASSPMGSSYEQYF.

The V call is TRBV11-3, the J call TRBJ2-5, with D perhaps TRBD1 or TRBD2 (5 bases each). Germline assignment: CDR1 SGHNT and CDR2 YENEEA. The CDR3 covers 15 residues. The germline V and J ends were trimmed by 1 base and 4 bases, with 13 bases remaining between them. The CDR3 is CASSLGPQRGETQYF. The DNA of the CDR3 is TGTGCCAGCAGCTTAGGTCCCCAGAGGGGAGAGACCCAGTACTTC.

In its sample, this clone was seen once. The genes are TRBV9 and TRBJ2-7; TRBD1 matches at 7 bases. CDR1 is SGDLS and CDR2 is YYNGEE in the germline V gene. This CDR3 is built from 16 residues. V trimming: 3 bases; J trimming: 2 bases; junction bases outside the gene matches: 11. This CDR3 reads CASSARWKDRTYEQYF. The CDR3 coding sequence is TGTGCCAGCAGCGCGCGGTGGAAGGACAGGACCTACGAGCAGTACTTC.

Here the CDR3 reads CASSPNTGARYNYGYTF. Written as DNA, the CDR3 is TGTGCCAGCAGCCCAAACACAGGGGCCAGATATAACTATGGCTACACCTTC. J is TRBJ1-2 and V is TRBV5-4; 7 nucleotides line up with TRBD1. This CDR3 comprises 17 residues. Unmatched junction bases numbered 13, after V lost 4 bases and J lost 1 base. Looked up from germline, CDR1 is SGHNT and CDR2 is YYREEE (reference sequence).

The chain employs TRBV19 and TRBJ1-5; D remains ambiguous. CDR1 is LNHDA, CDR2 SQIVND, per germline (reference sequence). V lost 1 base and J 5 bases, leaving 15 bases between the germline ends. The CDR3 sequence is 16 residues long. The CDR3 region has the DNA TGTGCCAGTAGTATAGCGGTCGTGTTCCGGGATCAGCCCCAGCATTTT. This sequence encodes CASSIAVVFRDQPQHF.

This chain joins TRBV12-2 and TRBJ2-3. TRBV12-2 has pseudogene status. The CDR3 has 16 amino acids. CDR3 loop: CASRYALVFWADTQYF. The CDR3 DNA sequence: TGTGCAAGTCGTTATGCCCTGGTCTTTTGGGCAGATACGCAGTATTTT.

The chain uses TRBV6-6 and TRBJ1-1, with 8 bases matching TRBD1. J gave up 6 bases and V 7 bases, and 10 bases lay outside the gene matches. The CDR3 length is 14 residues. Germline CDR1 and CDR2: MNHNY and SVGAGI (reference sequence). CDR3 loop: CASTFPDRGAEAFF. CDR3 in DNA: TGTGCCAGCACCTTCCCTGACAGGGGCGCTGAAGCTTTCTTT.

The genes are TRBV10-3 and TRBJ2-7; 9 bases agree with TRBD1. J gave up 2 bases and V 10 bases, and 9 bases lay outside the gene matches. The germline CDR1 and CDR2 sequences are ENHRY and SYGVKD. This CDR3 spans 14 amino acids. The CDR3 region is CATEDRGRPYEQYF. CDR3 bases: TGTGCCACCGAGGACAGGGGAAGGCCCTACGAGCAGTACTTC.

CDR3 region: CAGQGGRRSEAFF. The CDR3 region has the DNA TGTGCCGGTCAGGGGGGGCGCAGGTCTGAAGCTTTCTTT. This chain uses TRBV7-9 with TRBJ1-1, with TRBD1 identical over 7 bases. In germline, CDR1 is SEHNR, CDR2 FQNEAQ (reference sequence). The CDR3 contains 13 residues. V was clipped by 11 bases and J by 6 bases; unmatched bases: 12. The full variable domain, rest sourced from reference TRBV7-9 and TRBJ1-1, is DTGVSQNPRHKITKRGQNVTFRCDPISEHNRLYWYRQTLGQGPEFLTYFQNEAQLEKSRLLSDRFSAERPKGSFSTLEIQRTEQGDSAMYLCAGQGGRRSEAFFGQGTRLTVV.

The chain is built from TRBV29-1 and TRBJ2-3, with D maybe TRBD2 (5 bases). CDR1 is SQVTM, CDR2 ANQGSEA, per germline. The CDR3 length is 15 residues. V lost 2 bases and J 2 bases, leaving 14 bases between the germline ends. The chain's CDR3 is CSVEKRSRNTDTQYF. DNA of the CDR3: TGCAGCGTTGAAAAGCGGAGCCGTAACACAGATACGCAGTATTTT.

The chain is built from TRBV7-2 and TRBJ2-5; 11 bases fit TRBD2. V trimming: 5 bases; J trimming: 4 bases; junction bases outside the gene matches: 9. Germline-derived CDR1 and CDR2 are SGHTA and FQGNSA. The length of the CDR3 is 16 residues. The CDR3 sequence is CASSIQLAGAPETQYF. CDR3 sequence (DNA): TGTGCCAGCAGCATCCAACTAGCGGGGGCCCCAGAGACCCAGTACTTC.

This clone was recorded once. This chain links TRBV5-1 with TRBJ2-7, with D perhaps TRBD1 (6 bases). V lost 0 bases and J lost 5, with 18 bases in between. This CDR3 spans 16 amino acids. CDR1 is SGHRS and CDR2 is YFSETQ in the germline V gene. CDR3 protein: CASSLGANRVSDEQYF. DNA of the CDR3: TGCGCCAGCAGCTTGGGGGCGAACAGGGTATCCGACGAGCAGTACTTC.

The rearrangement links TRBV9 to TRBJ1-1, with unresolved D. This CDR3 spans 13 amino acids. Trimming pared 8 bases from V and 1 base from J, leaving 12 bases between. CDR1 SGDLS and CDR2 YYNGEE come from the germline V gene. In DNA form, the CDR3 reads TGTGCCAGTAAACCGACGGGGAACACTGAAGCTTTCTTT. Protein product: CASKPTGNTEAFF.

The genes are TRBV5-1 and TRBJ2-7, with D unclear. Germline V CDR1 and CDR2: SGHRS, YFSETQ. V was cut by 3 bases and J by 2 bases, with 18 bases left in between. This CDR3 is built from 16 residues. The CDR3 nucleotides are TGCGCCAGCAGCTCCTTCCCAAGACGAGAGACCTACGAGCAGTACTTC. Protein product: CASSSFPRRETYEQYF.

The count of this clone is one. The gene calls are TRBV6-5 and TRBJ1-2, with no clear D. This CDR3 is 12 amino acids long. The V gene's germline CDR1 is MNHEY and CDR2 SVGAGI. The V and J ends lost 7 bases and 5 bases respectively, with 11 bases between them. CDR3 loop: CASTQKLYGYTF. CDR3 coding DNA: TGTGCCAGCACCCAGAAACTTTATGGCTACACCTTC.